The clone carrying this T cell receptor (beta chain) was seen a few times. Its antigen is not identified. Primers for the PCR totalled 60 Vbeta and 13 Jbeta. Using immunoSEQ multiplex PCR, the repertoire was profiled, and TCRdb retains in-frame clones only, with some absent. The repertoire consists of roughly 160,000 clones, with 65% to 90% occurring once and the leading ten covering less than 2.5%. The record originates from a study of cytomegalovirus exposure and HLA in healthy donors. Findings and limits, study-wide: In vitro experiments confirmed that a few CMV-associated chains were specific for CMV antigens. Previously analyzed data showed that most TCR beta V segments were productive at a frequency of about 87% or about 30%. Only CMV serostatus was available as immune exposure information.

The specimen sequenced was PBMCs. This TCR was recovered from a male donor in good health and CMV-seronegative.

Here the CDR3 reads CASSESTATQPQHF. CDR3 DNA sequence: TGCGCCAGCAGTGAGTCGACAGCAACCCAGCCCCAGCATTTT. The rearrangement joins TRBV10-2 to TRBJ1-5, with D possibly TRBD1 on 5 matching bases. This CDR3 has 14 amino acids. Germline loops: CDR1 WSHSY, CDR2 SAAADI. V was cut by 0 bases and J by 7 bases, with 10 bases left in between.